Shown below are 31 T cell receptor beta chains from a single sample sequenced in a study of shared clonotypes between healthy human individuals. Profiling relied on immunoSEQ multiplex PCR, and the TCRdb table lists in-frame clones only, not all of them. The sample has 600,000 or so clones; 95% are singletons. CD45RO-negative, CCR7-selected cells formed the naive CD8 fraction, which excluded terminally differentiated effector memory CD45RA+ cells. Sequencing was performed on naive CD8+ T cells sorted from blood. These receptor sequences come from a woman under 40 in good health.

The chain combines TRBV5-1 with TRBJ1-3; D is unresolved. Trimming stripped 0 bases from V and 4 bases from J, with 17 bases between. The CDR3 consists of 17 residues. Germline V CDR1 and CDR2: SGHRS, YFSETQ. CDR3 sequence (DNA): TGCGCCAGCAGCTTGGGCTGGTCAGGCCCCCGCGGAAACACCATATATTTT. Its protein product is CASSLGWSGPRGNTIYF.

The CDR3 reads CASRGPSGVGDTQYF. CDR3 DNA sequence: TGTGCCAGCAGGGGGCCTAGCGGAGTGGGAGATACGCAGTATTTT. This sequence joins TRBV7-9 and TRBJ2-3; 7 bases agree with TRBD2. Germline CDR1 and CDR2: SEHNR and FQNEAQ (reference sequence). CDR3 length: 15 residues. J was trimmed by 5 bases and V by 6 bases; bases with no gene match: 11.

The genes are TRBV5-6 and TRBJ2-7, with a weak D call TRBD1 (6 bases). The CDR3 sequence is 16 residues long. CDR1 is SGHDT and CDR2 is YYEEEE in the germline V gene. Trimming shortened V by 4 bases and J by 4 bases, and 21 bases separated the two germline ends. CDR3 sequence (DNA): TGTGCCAGCAGCGGACCTGCTCAGGGGAGTTTTTACGAGCAGTACTTC. Translating it yields CASSGPAQGSFYEQYF.

The chain employs TRBV13 and TRBJ1-4, with 8 bases matching TRBD1. The germline V gene has CDR1 PRHDT and CDR2 FYEKMQ (reference sequence). Trimming at V came to 4 bases and at J to 5 bases, leaving 3 bases not matched to a gene. The CDR3 is 14 amino acids. The CDR3 DNA sequence: TGTGCCAGCAGCTCCCGGACAGGGAATGAAAAACTGTTTTTT. It codes for CASSSRTGNEKLFF.

The rearrangement uses TRBV5-6 and TRBJ1-3; D not resolved. Trimming took 3 bases from V and 0 from J, leaving 10 bases between them. The CDR3 loop spans 15 amino acids. Germline V gene sequence: CDR1 SGHDT, CDR2 YYEEEE. The CDR3 DNA is TGTGCCAGCAGCTACGGGTCCGACTCTGGAAACACCATATATTTT. The encoded protein is CASSYGSDSGNTIYF. The full variable domain, completed using reference TRBV5-6 and TRBJ1-3, is DAGVTQSPTHLIKTRGQQVTLRCSPKSGHDTVSWYQQALGQGPQFIFQYYEEEERQRGNFPDRFSGHQFPNYSSELNVNALLLGDSALYLCASSYGSDSGNTIYFGEGSWLTVV.

The rearrangement uses TRBV20-1 and TRBJ2-3; a possible D gene is TRBD1 (5 bases). The germline gives CDR1 DFQATT, CDR2 SNEGSKA (reference sequence). Trimming removed 6 bases from V and 6 bases from J, with 7 bases in between. The CDR3 runs to 10 residues. The CDR3, as DNA: TGCAGTGCCAGGGTGGATACGCAGTATTTT. Residues: CSARVDTQYF.

The rearrangement uses TRBV5-1 and TRBJ2-5, with D tentatively TRBD1 (6 bases). The end of the DNA is better explained by TRBJ2-7, so the J call may be wrong. The V gene's germline CDR1 is SGHRS and CDR2 YFSETQ. The CDR3 sequence is 15 residues long. The DNA for the CDR3 is TGCGCCAGCAGTTCGGGACATCTGGTACCCTACGAGCAGTACTTC. Protein sequence: CASSSGHLVPYEQYF.

This clone was seen once. V gene TRBV2 combines with J gene TRBJ1-5; 10 positions match TRBD1. V lost 5 bases and J lost 6; bases outside the gene matches: 4. Looked up from germline, CDR1 is SNHLY and CDR2 is FYNNEI. This CDR3 is 14 amino acids long. The CDR3 reads CASSRTGGTQPQHF. The CDR3 region has the DNA TGTGCCAGCAGTCGGACAGGGGGAACTCAGCCCCAGCATTTT.

The chain has TRBV2 and TRBJ1-4, with TRBD1 as a possible D gene (5 bases). There are 15 residues in the CDR3. Germline V CDR1 and CDR2: SNHLY, FYNNEI. V lost 5 bases, J lost 8 bases, and 18 bases lay in between. CDR3 in DNA: TGTGCCAGCAGTCAGGGTGGCGGGGAACGGGAAAAACTGTTTTTT. Residues: CASSQGGGEREKLFF.

This rearrangement joins TRBV7-6 to TRBJ2-7; 9 bases map to TRBD2. The CDR3 covers 15 residues. V trimming: 5 bases; J trimming: 4 bases; junction bases outside the gene matches: 9. CDR1 SGHVS and CDR2 FNYEAQ come from the germline V gene. The CDR3 bases are TGTGCCAGCAGCCAGGGGGGTAGCGGGAGATACGAGCAGTACTTC. Protein sequence: CASSQGGSGRYEQYF.

The chain links TRBV16 to TRBJ2-7; D is tentatively TRBD1 or TRBD2 (6 bases each). CDR3 length equals 15 residues. V lost 3 bases and J lost 2, with 14 bases in between. CDR1 and CDR2 from the germline V gene are KGHSY and FQNENV. The CDR3 sequence: CASSQVRDTTYEQYF. DNA for the CDR3: TGTGCCAGCAGCCAGGTGCGGGACACTACCTACGAGCAGTACTTC.

This chain links TRBV11-2 with TRBJ2-7, with D unclear. V was cut by 1 base and J by 0 bases, with 10 bases left in between. This CDR3 contains 15 residues. Germline CDR1 is SGHAT and CDR2 is FQNNGV. CDR3 in amino acids: CASSLGDASSYEQYF. The CDR3 nucleotides are TGTGCCAGCAGCTTAGGAGACGCGAGCTCCTACGAGCAGTACTTC.

This chain uses TRBV4-1 with TRBJ1-5; D is uncertain. Trimming pared 0 bases from V and 6 bases from J, leaving 9 bases between. The CDR3 runs to 14 residues. Per the germline V gene, CDR1 is MGHRA and CDR2 is YSYEKL. Here the CDR3 reads CASSQDQEVQPQHF. CDR3 in DNA: TGCGCCAGCAGCCAAGATCAGGAAGTTCAGCCCCAGCATTTT.

The chain carries TRBV14 and TRBJ1-2, with 11 nucleotides matching TRBD1. The ends lost 0 bases at V and 8 bases at J; junction bases unmatched: 5. The CDR3 is 15 residues long. Germline values: CDR1 SGHDN, CDR2 FVKESK. The CDR3 here is CASSQEVRTGGGYTF. The CDR3 bases are TGTGCCAGCAGCCAAGAAGTACGGACAGGGGGCGGCTACACCTTC.

The genes are TRBV5-6 and TRBJ1-1; maybe TRBD1 (5 bases). The germline V gene has CDR1 SGHDT and CDR2 YYEEEE. With 2 bases removed from V and 0 bases from J, the gap between germline ends came to 11 bases. The CDR3 loop spans 15 amino acids. The CDR3 sequence: CASSFYGAMNTEAFF. CDR3 DNA: TGTGCCAGCAGCTTCTATGGGGCTATGAACACTGAAGCTTTCTTT.

The chain is built from TRBV6-1 and TRBJ1-5; D may be TRBD1 (6 bases). The CDR3 has 14 residues. Per germline, CDR1 MNHNS and CDR2 SASEGT. V was shortened by 6 bases and J by 7 bases, with 16 bases between the two germline ends. The CDR3 loop reads CASSASGGRQPQHF. DNA for the CDR3: TGTGCCAGCAGCGCCTCGGGGGGCAGGCAGCCCCAGCATTTT.

CDR3 DNA sequence: TGTGCCAGCAGCCCCGGGACAGGGTGGCTAGCGGCTTTCGAGCAGTACTTC. Its protein product is CASSPGTGWLAAFEQYF. This rearrangement joins TRBV28 to TRBJ2-7; 9 nucleotides align to TRBD1. The V gene end was trimmed by 6 bases and the J gene end by 6 bases; junction bases not matched to a gene: 18. CDR3 length equals 17 residues. CDR1 is MDHEN, CDR2 SYDVKM, per germline.

V usage is TRBV6-4 and J usage is TRBJ1-1; tentative D call: TRBD1 (5 bases). Deletions cut 5 bases from V and 6 bases from J, with 13 bases between. The germline CDR1 and CDR2 sequences are MRHNA and SNTAGT. There are 13 residues in the CDR3. The CDR3 DNA follows: TGTGCCAGCAGTTCCAGGGTCGTAGCTGAAGCTTTCTTT. As protein: CASSSRVVAEAFF.

The V call is TRBV6-5, the J call TRBJ2-5, with D unclear. The germline V gene has CDR1 MNHEY and CDR2 SVGAGI. V was clipped by 5 bases and J by 3 bases, with 7 bases between them. This CDR3 has 12 amino acids. The CDR3 loop is CASSSHKETQYF. CDR3 DNA: TGTGCCAGCAGTAGCCACAAAGAGACCCAGTACTTC.

The chain couples TRBV9 to TRBJ2-3; the D is unclear. This CDR3 is built from 15 residues. V lost 3 bases and J 0 bases, leaving 11 bases between the germline ends. CDR1 SGDLS and CDR2 YYNGEE come from the germline V gene. The CDR3 here is CASSAFAFSTDTQYF. The CDR3 nucleotides are TGTGCCAGCAGCGCCTTTGCCTTTAGCACAGATACGCAGTATTTT.

This chain joins TRBV2 and TRBJ2-7, with a tentative D call TRBD2 (6 bases). Looked up from germline, CDR1 is SNHLY and CDR2 is FYNNEI. The CDR3 covers 15 residues. The V end was cut by 8 bases, the J end by 6 bases, with 23 bases between. The CDR3: CASREVWDSESEQYF. The CDR3 coding sequence is TGTGCCAGCCGAGAAGTTTGGGACTCGGAGAGCGAGCAGTACTTC.

The V and J genes are TRBV6-5 and TRBJ2-7; D is ambiguous. CDR3 length: 14 residues. Trimming stripped 2 bases from V and 0 bases from J, with 8 bases between. CDR1 is MNHEY and CDR2 is SVGAGI in the germline V gene. DNA for the CDR3: TGTGCCAGCAGTTACGGGCGGAGCTCCTACGAGCAGTACTTC. Translated, it gives CASSYGRSSYEQYF.

In its sample, this clone was seen once. The same CDR3 also results from other DNA sequences found in this sample. The genes are TRBV6-5 and TRBJ2-7; perhaps TRBD1 as D (6 bases). The CDR3 spans 13 residues. Trimming took off 5 bases at V and 0 bases at J, with 8 bases between the two ends. Per the germline V gene, CDR1 is MNHEY and CDR2 is SVGAGI. In DNA, the CDR3 is TGTGCCAGCAGTCTACAGGGCTCCTACGAGCAGTACTTC. Amino acids: CASSLQGSYEQYF.

V is TRBV13 and J is TRBJ2-7, with no clear D. V shed 8 bases and J shed 0 bases, with 11 bases lying between them. Germline V lookup: CDR1 PRHDT, CDR2 FYEKMQ (reference sequence). The CDR3 is 13 residues long. CDR3 bases: TGTGCCAGCGGAGTAAGTAACTCCTACGAGCAGTACTTC. Translation gives CASGVSNSYEQYF.

The chain links TRBV28 to TRBJ2-3; possible D gene TRBD2, 5 bases. This CDR3 comprises 15 residues. Between the trimmed V and J ends, which lost 4 bases and 2 bases, there was a span of 13 bases. CDR1 and CDR2 from the germline V gene are MDHEN and SYDVKM. The CDR3 spells CASSSRTQYTDTQYF. The CDR3 bases are TGTGCCAGCAGTTCCCGGACTCAATACACAGATACGCAGTATTTT.

V gene TRBV13 combines with J gene TRBJ2-7; 10 nucleotides align to TRBD1. V lost 3 bases and J lost 5; bases outside the gene matches: 7. Germline values: CDR1 PRHDT, CDR2 FYEKMQ (reference sequence). The CDR3 consists of 15 residues. The CDR3 loop is CASSFTGQGQNEQYF. The CDR3 DNA reads as TGTGCCAGCAGCTTCACGGGACAGGGGCAAAACGAGCAGTACTTC.

This clone was detected once. The gene calls are TRBV7-6 and TRBJ2-2; 7 nucleotides align to TRBD2. CDR1 is SGHVS, CDR2 FNYEAQ, per germline. J was trimmed by 7 bases and V by 0 bases; bases with no gene match: 5. The CDR3 runs 15 residues. This CDR3 reads CASSLAGGPSGELFF. The DNA of the CDR3 is TGTGCCAGCAGCTTAGCGGGAGGGCCTAGCGGGGAGCTGTTTTTT.

The chain combines TRBV7-6 with TRBJ2-3, with TRBD2 as a possible D gene (6 bases). Germline-derived CDR1 and CDR2 are SGHVS and FNYEAQ. The CDR3 length is 16 residues. V lost 0 bases, J lost 0 bases, and 10 bases lay in between. The CDR3 region is CASSLASGISTDTQYF. DNA of the CDR3: TGTGCCAGCAGCTTAGCTAGCGGAATTAGCACAGATACGCAGTATTTT.

This clone was seen only once. The chain's CDR3 is CAIRPEEPFYEQYF. CDR3 DNA: TGTGCCATCCGTCCAGAGGAGCCGTTCTACGAGCAGTACTTC. The chain couples TRBV10-3 to TRBJ2-5; D unresolved. The better agreement between TRBJ2-7 and the DNA end casts doubt on the J call. The germline CDR1 and CDR2 sequences are ENHRY and SYGVKD. This CDR3 region has 14 residues.

The V and J genes are TRBV7-3 and TRBJ2-7, with D possibly matching TRBD2 (6 bases). Germline V gene sequence: CDR1 SGHTA, CDR2 FQGTGA. V was trimmed by 1 base and J by 4 bases, leaving 14 bases between them. The CDR3 sequence is 15 residues long. Here the CDR3 DNA reads TGTGCCAGCAGCTTAAGGCCCAGCGGGCCGTACGAGCAGTACTTC. It is translated as CASSLRPSGPYEQYF.

The rearrangement links TRBV6-1 to TRBJ2-7; no firm D call. Germline CDR1 and CDR2: MNHNS and SASEGT. V was cut by 10 bases and J by 4 bases, with 5 bases left in between. The CDR3 extends over 9 amino acids. CDR3 nucleotide sequence: TGTGCCACCGGTTACGAGCAGTACTTC. This codes for CATGYEQYF.